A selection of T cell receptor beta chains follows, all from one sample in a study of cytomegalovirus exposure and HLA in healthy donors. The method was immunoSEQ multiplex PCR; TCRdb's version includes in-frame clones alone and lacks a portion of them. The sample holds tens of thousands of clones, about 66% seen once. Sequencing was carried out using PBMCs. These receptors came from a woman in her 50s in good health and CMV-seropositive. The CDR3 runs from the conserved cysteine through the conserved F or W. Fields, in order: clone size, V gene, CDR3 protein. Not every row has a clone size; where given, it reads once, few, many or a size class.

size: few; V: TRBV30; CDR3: CAWSVGDRGPGYTF
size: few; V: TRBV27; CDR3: CASSFNFGRLAGGKDTQYF
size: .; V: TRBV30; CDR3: CAWAHMNEQFF
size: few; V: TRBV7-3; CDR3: CASSLMTGPNSPLHF
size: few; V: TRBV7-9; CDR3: CASSPGTGGYEQYF
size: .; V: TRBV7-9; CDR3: CASRDSMNTEAFF
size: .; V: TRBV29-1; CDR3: CSVQRREVRGYTF
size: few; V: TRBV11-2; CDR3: CASSYVRSGDTQYF
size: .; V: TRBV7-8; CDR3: CASTPSGTKLRDTQYF
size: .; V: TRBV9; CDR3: CASSVAASGYNEQFF
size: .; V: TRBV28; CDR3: CASSLPGVSTDTQYF
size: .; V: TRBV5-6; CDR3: CASSVTGINTGELFF
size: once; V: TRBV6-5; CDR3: CASRRQVLLESPLHF
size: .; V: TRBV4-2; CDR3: CASSREVVGDGGYTF
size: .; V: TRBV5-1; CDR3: CASSSPGQGSPLHF
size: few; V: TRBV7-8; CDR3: CASSGQPNSPLHF
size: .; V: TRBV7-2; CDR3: CASSLFQGRDQPQHF
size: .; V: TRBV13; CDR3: CASSPPSGGIGYTF
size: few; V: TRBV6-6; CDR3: CASSYVGVDYGYTF
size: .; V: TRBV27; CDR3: CASSTFTSGVQYF
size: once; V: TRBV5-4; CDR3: CASSLAEGGGNYNEQFF
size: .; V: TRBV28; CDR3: CASGLDRENTEAFF
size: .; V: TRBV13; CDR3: CASSTWTSLAGELFF
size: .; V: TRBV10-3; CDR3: CAISEHTGNTEAFF
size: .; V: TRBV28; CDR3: CASSLGWEQETQYF
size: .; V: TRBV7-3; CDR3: CASSPGLAEKETQYF
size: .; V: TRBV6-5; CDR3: CASSDRWSVDEQYF
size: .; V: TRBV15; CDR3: CATSSMTGFGEQYF
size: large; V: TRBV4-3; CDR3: CASSHGLNWRSSYNSPLHF
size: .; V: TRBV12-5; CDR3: CASAVSGDSPLHF
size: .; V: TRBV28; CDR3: CASVQGASETQYF
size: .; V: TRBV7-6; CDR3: CAGGVANEQFF
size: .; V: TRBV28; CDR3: CASSARGGQYEQYF
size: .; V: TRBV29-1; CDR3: CSVEPDRDTSGYTF
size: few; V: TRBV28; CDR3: CASSRGGVGQTGNTIYF
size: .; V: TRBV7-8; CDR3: CASSTPWDRISYEQYF
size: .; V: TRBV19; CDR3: CASSMVAGILNTEAFF
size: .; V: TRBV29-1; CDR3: CSDRDRFPYNEQFF
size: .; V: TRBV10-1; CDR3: CASSEDGSRNTIYF
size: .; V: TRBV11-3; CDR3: CASSLDSDSPLHF
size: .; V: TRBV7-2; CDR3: CASSLAPMTGGDETQYF
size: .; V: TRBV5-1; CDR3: CASREGSTYEQYF
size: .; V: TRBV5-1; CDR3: CASSFLTPDTDTQYF
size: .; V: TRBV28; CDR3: CASSFIEQYNSPLHF
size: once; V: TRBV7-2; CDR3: CASSPSGGAMDEQFF
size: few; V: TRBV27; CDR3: CASSLMTGRPYEQYF
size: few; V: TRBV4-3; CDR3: CASSQENGQAVSNTGELFF
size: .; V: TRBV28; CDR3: CASSLGGLDSPLHF
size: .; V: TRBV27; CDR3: CASSLSWSRQETQYF
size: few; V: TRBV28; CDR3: CASRASGGAPEQFF
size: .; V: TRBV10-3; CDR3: CATLPTGQAYNEQFF
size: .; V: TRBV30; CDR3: CAWSVQGTGELFF
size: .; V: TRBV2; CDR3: CASSESGAAGYTF
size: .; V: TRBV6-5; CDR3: CASSPVGLAGYEQYF